These 24 T cell receptor beta chains came from one sample sequenced in a study of blood T cell repertoires in COVID-19. Libraries were prepared by immunoSEQ multiplex PCR; TCRdb keeps only in-frame clonotypes and omits some of them. The data contain fewer than 300,000 clones, roughly 86% of them singletons. What was sequenced was peripheral blood. These receptors were collected from a woman between 45 and 65 years old with acute or convalescent COVID-19.

V gene TRBV10-3 combines with J gene TRBJ2-2; TRBD1 might be the D (5 bases). This CDR3 spans 16 amino acids. Germline V CDR1 and CDR2: ENHRY, SYGVKD. Trimming took off 3 bases at V and 1 base at J, with 12 bases between the two ends. CDR3 in amino acids: CAISETGSGNTGELFF. CDR3 sequence (DNA): TGTGCCATCAGTGAAACAGGTTCCGGGAACACCGGGGAGCTGTTTTTT.

V gene TRBV5-1 combines with J gene TRBJ2-7, with TRBD2 matching over 10 bases. Per germline, CDR1 SGHRS and CDR2 YFSETQ. This CDR3 region has 15 residues. V was pared by 4 bases and J by 0 bases, with 4 bases of the junction left unmatched. The CDR3 region has the DNA TGCGCCAGCAGCCCCGGGACTAGCGCCTCCTACGAGCAGTACTTC. Translating it yields CASSPGTSASYEQYF.

The rearrangement uses TRBV7-3 and TRBJ2-7, with 7 bases aligning to TRBD1. CDR3 length: 14 residues. Germline CDR1 reads SGHTA; CDR2 reads FQGTGA. J gave up 4 bases and V 2 bases, and 5 bases lay outside the gene matches. This CDR3 is CASSLVGGGYEQYF. The CDR3 DNA sequence: TGTGCCAGCAGCTTAGTAGGGGGCGGGTACGAGCAGTACTTC. Together with reference TRBV7-3 and TRBJ2-7, the CDR3 gives the full variable domain: GAGVSQTPSNKVTEKGKYVELRCDPISGHTALYWYRQSLGQGPEFLIYFQGTGAADDSGLPNDRFFAVRPEGSVSTLKIQRTERGDSAVYLCASSLVGGGYEQYFGPGTRLTVT.

The chain is built from TRBV28 and TRBJ2-5, with a weak D call TRBD2 (5 bases). Trimming left V 8 bases short and J 5 bases short, with 18 bases between. The CDR3 has 14 amino acids. Germline V gene lookup returns CDR1 MDHEN and CDR2 SYDVKM. This CDR3 reads CASVGIQGGETQYF. As DNA, the CDR3 is TGTGCCAGCGTTGGGATACAAGGCGGGGAGACCCAGTACTTC.

V and J are TRBV5-1 and TRBJ2-1, with TRBD2 matching over 9 bases. The trim removed 5 bases at V and 8 bases at J, leaving 11 bases unmatched. The CDR3 runs to 15 residues. Germline values: CDR1 SGHRS, CDR2 YFSETQ. The CDR3 DNA is TGCGCCAGCAGGGTAATAGCGGGAGACGAGTATGAGCAGTTCTTC. It is translated as CASRVIAGDEYEQFF.

DNA of the CDR3: TGTGCCAGCAGCTTACTCCGGGACAGGTTATACAATGAGCAGTTCTTC. Its protein is CASSLLRDRLYNEQFF. The chain employs TRBV7-9 and TRBJ2-1; 8 positions agree with TRBD1. Germline CDR1 is SEHNR and CDR2 is FQNEAQ (reference sequence). This CDR3 has 16 residues. V trimming: 2 bases; J trimming: 4 bases; junction bases outside the gene matches: 7.

The chain carries TRBV5-1 and TRBJ1-3; weak D call: TRBD1 (5 bases). V gave up 5 bases and J gave up 0 bases, with 12 bases separating them. Germline loops: CDR1 SGHRS, CDR2 YFSETQ. The CDR3 has 15 residues. The CDR3 DNA sequence: TGCGCCAGCAGGGACATACGGAGCTCTGGAAACACCATATATTTT. This gives the protein CASRDIRSSGNTIYF.

V gene TRBV6-2 or TRBV6-3 combines with J gene TRBJ2-4; D is possibly TRBD1 (5 bases). V was cut by 0 bases and J by 3 bases, with 9 bases left in between. The germline CDR1 and CDR2 sequences are MNHEY and SVGEGT. The CDR3 contains 15 residues. CDR3 protein: CASSYSNRGKNIQYF. For the CDR3, the DNA is TGTGCCAGCAGTTACTCGAATAGGGGCAAAAACATTCAGTACTTC.

The chain carries TRBV25-1 and TRBJ1-6; the match to TRBD1 covers 8 bases. Looked up from germline, CDR1 is MGHDK and CDR2 is SYGVNS. Trimming removed 6 bases from V and 5 bases from J; junction bases left unmatched: 3. This CDR3 contains 14 residues. The CDR3 coding sequence is TGTGCCAGCAGCAGGGACAGGAATAATTCACCCCTCCACTTT. This codes for CASSRDRNNSPLHF.

The rearrangement links TRBV20-1 to TRBJ2-3; 7 bases align to TRBD2. CDR1 is DFQATT and CDR2 is SNEGSKA in the germline V gene (reference sequence). V dropped 3 bases and J dropped 3; count of bases not matched to a gene: 6. The CDR3 is made up of 14 amino acids. The CDR3 sequence: CSASSSGQTDTQYF. The CDR3 DNA is TGCAGTGCTAGTTCTAGCGGACAAACAGATACGCAGTATTTT.

The chain uses TRBV7-3 and TRBJ1-1, with TRBD1 matching 9 bases. Germline trimming cut 5 bases from V and 3 bases from J; bases unmatched to any gene: 7. Per the germline V gene, CDR1 is SGHTA and CDR2 is FQGTGA. The CDR3 has 15 amino acids. The CDR3 region is CASSPWDRADTEAFF. CDR3 bases: TGTGCCAGCAGCCCCTGGGACAGGGCGGACACTGAAGCTTTCTTT.

In DNA, the CDR3 is TGTGCCAGCAGTGACAGATGGAACACTGAAGCTTTCTTT. Protein product: CASSDRWNTEAFF. The rearrangement joins TRBV6-1 to TRBJ1-1; D remains unclear. The CDR3 has 13 residues. Germline V gene sequence: CDR1 MNHNS, CDR2 SASEGT. Trimming cost V 3 bases and J 1 base, with 6 bases left between them.

There are a few counts of this clone. The chain recombines TRBV28 with TRBJ1-1; D gene uncertain. V lost 6 bases and J 3 bases, leaving 20 bases between the germline ends. CDR1 is MDHEN, CDR2 SYDVKM, per germline. This CDR3 region has 16 residues. The CDR3 is CASSSRLGGLDTEAFF. The CDR3 region has the DNA TGTGCCAGCAGCTCACGACTGGGAGGGTTGGACACTGAAGCTTTCTTT.

The V gene is TRBV27, the J gene TRBJ1-4; tentatively, D is TRBD1 (5 bases). Trimming removed 5 bases at V and 7 bases at J, with 17 bases between. CDR3 size: 15 residues. The V gene's germline CDR1 is MNHEY and CDR2 SMNVEV (reference sequence). The CDR3 nucleotides are TGTGCCAGCAGTCGCGGGAGGGGATTGGGTGAAAAACTGTTTTTT. Translating gives CASSRGRGLGEKLFF.

The rearrangement joins TRBV5-6 to TRBJ1-2, with TRBD1 matching 10 bases. The CDR3 runs 15 residues. V was pared by 6 bases and J by 4 bases, with 9 bases of the junction left unmatched. CDR1 and CDR2 from the germline V gene are SGHDT and YYEEEE. CDR3 nucleotide sequence: TGTGCCAGCACCGCCCGGGACAGGGGACCCTATGGCTACACCTTC. It translates to CASTARDRGPYGYTF.

CDR3 DNA sequence: TGTGCCAGCAGCTTAGGCCTTCCGGGACTGGGTTACGAGCAGTACTTC. This sequence encodes CASSLGLPGLGYEQYF. The genes are TRBV11-2 and TRBJ2-7, with a weak D call TRBD2 (6 bases). The V gene's germline CDR1 is SGHAT and CDR2 FQNNGV. The V and J ends lost 1 base and 4 bases respectively, with 17 bases between them. The CDR3 sequence is 16 residues long.

The CDR3 here is CASSPFSGANVLTF. The DNA for the CDR3 is TGTGCCAGCAGTCCCTTCTCTGGGGCCAACGTCCTGACTTTC. The V and J genes are TRBV27 and TRBJ2-6, with unresolved D. The germline gives CDR1 MNHEY, CDR2 SMNVEV (reference sequence). CDR3 size: 14 residues. V was trimmed by 5 bases and J by 0 bases, leaving 5 bases between them.

The chain employs TRBV28 and TRBJ2-7; perhaps TRBD1 as D (5 bases). The germline V gene encodes CDR1 MDHEN and CDR2 SYDVKM. The CDR3 has 14 residues. The germline V and J ends were trimmed by 3 bases and 2 bases, with 11 bases remaining between them. This chain's CDR3 is CASSFRSGTYEQYF. The CDR3 nucleotides are TGTGCCAGCAGTTTTAGATCAGGGACCTACGAGCAGTACTTC. The full variable domain, completed using reference TRBV28 and TRBJ2-7, is DVKVTQSSRYLVKRTGEKVFLECVQDMDHENMFWYRQDPGLGLRLIYFSYDVKMKEKGDIPEGYSVSREKKERFSLILESASTNQTSMYLCASSFRSGTYEQYFGPGTRLTVT.

The V and J genes are TRBV15 and TRBJ2-1, with TRBD2 matching over 9 bases. The junction had 12 bases not matched to a gene; V was cut back by 4 bases and J by 8 bases. Germline V lookup: CDR1 LNHNV, CDR2 YYDKDF (reference sequence). The CDR3 length is 16 residues. CDR3 protein: CATSKGGGLAGDEQFF. The CDR3 DNA is TGTGCCACCAGCAAAGGAGGGGGACTAGCTGGGGATGAGCAGTTCTTC.

This rearrangement joins TRBV24-1 to TRBJ1-1, with D possibly TRBD1 on 5 matching bases. The CDR3 is made up of 13 amino acids. Deletions cut 5 bases from V and 3 bases from J, with 9 bases between. Germline CDR1 reads KGHDR; CDR2 reads SFDVKD. CDR3 nucleotides: TGTGCCACCAGTGTGCGGGGGGACACTGAAGCTTTCTTT. Translated: CATSVRGDTEAFF.

This clone appeared once. The chain recombines TRBV27 with TRBJ1-5, with 7 nucleotides matching TRBD1. The CDR3 is 15 amino acids. Germline V gene data show CDR1 as MNHEY and CDR2 as SMNVEV (reference sequence). The V segment lost 6 bases and the J segment 4 bases; nucleotides outside the gene matches: 9. Written as DNA, the CDR3 is TGTGCCAGCAGACCCCGGACAGGCCTGAATCAGCCCCAGCATTTT. Protein: CASRPRTGLNQPQHF.

The V call is TRBV28, the J call TRBJ2-7, with TRBD1 identical over 7 bases. The germline V gene encodes CDR1 MDHEN and CDR2 SYDVKM. Trimming removed 4 bases from V and 4 bases from J; junction bases left unmatched: 4. The length of the CDR3 is 13 residues. The CDR3 loop is CASSSQGRYEQYF. The DNA of the CDR3 is TGTGCCAGCAGTTCACAGGGGCGATACGAGCAGTACTTC. Complete variable domain (other parts from reference TRBV28 and TRBJ2-7): DVKVTQSSRYLVKRTGEKVFLECVQDMDHENMFWYRQDPGLGLRLIYFSYDVKMKEKGDIPEGYSVSREKKERFSLILESASTNQTSMYLCASSSQGRYEQYFGPGTRLTVT.

V usage is TRBV7-3 and J usage is TRBJ1-1; D gene uncertain. From germline, CDR1 is SGHTA and CDR2 FQGTGA. The CDR3 runs to 15 residues. Between the trimmed V and J ends, which lost 3 bases and 6 bases, there was a span of 17 bases. CDR3 in amino acids: CASSLPRKGGSEAFF. The CDR3 DNA sequence: TGTGCCAGCAGCTTGCCCCGAAAGGGAGGCTCTGAAGCTTTCTTT.

V is TRBV5-6 and J is TRBJ1-1, with D possibly TRBD1 on 6 matching bases. CDR3 length: 14 amino acids. The germline CDR1 and CDR2 sequences are SGHDT and YYEEEE. Trimming cost V 4 bases and J 4 bases, with 14 bases left between them. The CDR3 nucleotides are TGTGCCAGCAGCCGGGGGGGCGGCGTCACTGAAGCTTTCTTT. Its protein is CASSRGGGVTEAFF.